Sequencing of this T cell receptor (beta chain) was carried out in a study of blood T cell repertoires in COVID-19. Study details: Sources were T cells, B-cell-depleted T cells, or PBMCs; the material itself was cDNA or gDNA.

Trimming cost V 7 bases and J 4 bases; bases outside gene matches: 15. Germline values: CDR1 SQVTM, CDR2 ANQGSEA. This CDR3 region has 15 residues. Original processing methods: Researchers report that nucleated cell counts were estimated from reference gene primer amplification. Using immunoSEQ multiplex PCR, the repertoire was profiled, and TCRdb retains in-frame clones only, with some absent. The V and J calls and clone size are taken from that table; D and trimming were inferred from the DNA. The sample yields fewer than 50,000 clones, around 89% seen once. The material sequenced was peripheral blood. The sequence was obtained from a man between 60 and 75 years old with active or convalescent COVID-19. This chain uses TRBV29-1 with TRBJ2-5, with 7 bases lining up with TRBD2. The CDR3, as DNA: TGCAGCGCCGGGGCGGGCGGGAGCTGGGGAGAGACCCAGTACTTC. Translation gives CSAGAGGSWGETQYF.